This note documents a single T cell receptor beta chain sequence. What it binds is unknown. These data belong to a study of CD8+ T cells in alopecia areata. As for the study in general: Those patients who were treated received oral tofacitinib, which was given at 5 to 10 mg twice daily for moderate-to-severe alopecia areata. Tofacitinib was given for 6 to 18 months, then stopped for 6 months. Study-level findings and limits: Scalp lesions, especially in alopecia totalis/universalis, had higher clonality than normal scalp.

Losses at the gene ends were 4 bases for V and 3 bases for J; bases not matched to a gene: 10. Germline V gene data show CDR1 as SQVTM and CDR2 as ANQGSEA. CDR3 size: 15 residues. Following RNA extraction, reverse transcription yielded cDNA that acted as the sequencing template. Clones were sequenced by immunoSEQ multiplex PCR, and TCRdb holds only the in-frame ones, with some missing. The sample has about 150,000 clones, 45% to 60% seen once. In alopecia areata patients, both lesional scalp punch biopsies and peripheral blood were collected. Input material: CD4+ T cells sorted from blood. This receptor was obtained from a human donor with alopecia areata. The V gene is TRBV29-1, the J gene TRBJ1-1; the match to TRBD1 covers 8 bases. CDR3 in amino acids: CSVGGQGRGDTEAFF. CDR3 coding DNA: TGCAGCGTTGGCGGACAGGGCCGGGGAGACACTGAAGCTTTCTTT.